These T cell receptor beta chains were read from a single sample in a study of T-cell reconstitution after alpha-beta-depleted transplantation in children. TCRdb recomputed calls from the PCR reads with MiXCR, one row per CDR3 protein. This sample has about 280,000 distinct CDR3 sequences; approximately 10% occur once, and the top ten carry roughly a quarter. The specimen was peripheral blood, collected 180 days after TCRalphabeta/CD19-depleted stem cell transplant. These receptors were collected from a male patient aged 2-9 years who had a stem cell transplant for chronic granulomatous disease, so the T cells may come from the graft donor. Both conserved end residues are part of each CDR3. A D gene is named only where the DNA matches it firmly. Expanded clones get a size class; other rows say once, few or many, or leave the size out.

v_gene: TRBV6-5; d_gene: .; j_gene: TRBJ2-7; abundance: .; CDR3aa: CASSTRPQTYEQYF; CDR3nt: TGTGCCAGCAGCACCAGACCACAGACCTACGAGCAGTACTTC
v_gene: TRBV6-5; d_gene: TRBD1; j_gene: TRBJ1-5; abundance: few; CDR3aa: CASSYTRQGDQPQHF; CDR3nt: TGTGCCAGCAGTTACACCAGACAGGGGGATCAGCCCCAGCATTTT
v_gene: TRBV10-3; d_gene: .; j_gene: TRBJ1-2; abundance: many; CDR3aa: CAISEEFNYGYTF; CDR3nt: TGTGCCATCAGTGAAGAATTTAACTATGGCTACACCTTC
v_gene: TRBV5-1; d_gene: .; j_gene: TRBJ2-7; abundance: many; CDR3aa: CASSLGGFSYEQYF; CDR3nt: TGTGCCAGCAGCTTGGGGGGATTCTCCTACGAGCAGTACTTC
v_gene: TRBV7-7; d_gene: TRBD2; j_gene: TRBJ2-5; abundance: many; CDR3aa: CASSLRGLAGGRGETQYF; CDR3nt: TGTGCCAGCAGCTTACGAGGACTAGCGGGAGGACGGGGGGAGACCCAGTACTTC
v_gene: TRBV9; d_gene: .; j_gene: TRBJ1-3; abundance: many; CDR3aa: CASSVGGAGNTIYF; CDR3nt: TGTGCCAGCAGCGTAGGGGGGGCTGGAAACACCATATATTTT
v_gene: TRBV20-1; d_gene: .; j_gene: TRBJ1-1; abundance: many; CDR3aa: CSARDPMGGTEAFF; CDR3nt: TGCAGTGCTAGAGATCCGATGGGTGGAACTGAAGCTTTCTTT
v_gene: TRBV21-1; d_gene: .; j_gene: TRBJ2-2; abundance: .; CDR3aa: CASSRWTSGRSNTGELFF; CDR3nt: TGTGCCAGCAGCCGTTGGACTAGCGGGAGATCGAACACCGGGGAGCTGTTTTTT
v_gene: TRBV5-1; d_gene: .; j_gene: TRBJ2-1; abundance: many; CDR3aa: CASSPTQGNYNEQFF; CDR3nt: TGCGCCAGCAGCCCGACCCAGGGGAACTACAATGAGCAGTTCTTC
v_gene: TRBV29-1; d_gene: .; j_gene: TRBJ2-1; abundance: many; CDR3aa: CSVETGPWGGNEQFF; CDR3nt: TGCAGCGTTGAAACAGGGCCTTGGGGGGGCAATGAGCAGTTCTTC
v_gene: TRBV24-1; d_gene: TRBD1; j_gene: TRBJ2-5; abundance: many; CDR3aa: CATSDRDRAIQETQYF; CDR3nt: TGTGCCACCAGTGATCGGGACAGGGCAATACAAGAGACCCAGTACTTC
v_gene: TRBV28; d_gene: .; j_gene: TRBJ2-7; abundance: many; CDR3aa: CASTLPGSYEQYF; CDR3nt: TGTGCCAGCACCCTTCCAGGTTCCTACGAGCAGTACTTC
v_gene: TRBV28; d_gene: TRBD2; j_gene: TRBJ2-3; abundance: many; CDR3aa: CASSKRTSTQYF; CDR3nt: TGTGCCAGCAGTAAACGGACTAGCACGCAGTATTTT
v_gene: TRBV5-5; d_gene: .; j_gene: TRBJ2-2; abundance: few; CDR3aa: CASSLVVGAANTGELFF; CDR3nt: TGTGCCAGCAGCTTGGTGGTGGGGGCCGCGAACACCGGGGAGCTGTTTTTT
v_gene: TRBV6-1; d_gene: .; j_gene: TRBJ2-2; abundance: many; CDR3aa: CASSEDRPANTGELFF; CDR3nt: TGTGCCAGCAGTGAGGACAGACCCGCGAACACCGGGGAGCTGTTTTTT
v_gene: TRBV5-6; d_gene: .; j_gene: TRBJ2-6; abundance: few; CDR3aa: CASSLPQGYPSGANVLTF; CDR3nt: TGTGCCAGCAGCTTGCCGCAGGGTTACCCCTCTGGGGCCAACGTCCTGACTTTC
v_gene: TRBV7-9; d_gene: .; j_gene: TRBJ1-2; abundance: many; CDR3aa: CASSLVGTNYGYTF; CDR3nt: TGTGCCAGCAGCTTAGTAGGAACCAACTATGGCTACACCTTC
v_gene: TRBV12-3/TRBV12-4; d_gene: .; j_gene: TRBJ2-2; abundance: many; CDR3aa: CASSSSPTRHGELFF; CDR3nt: TGTGCCAGCAGCTCCTCTCCTACTAGGCACGGGGAGCTGTTTTTT
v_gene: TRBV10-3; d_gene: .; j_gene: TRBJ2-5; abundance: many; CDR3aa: CAISVARVGQETQYF; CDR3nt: TGTGCCATCAGTGTCGCCAGGGTGGGCCAAGAGACCCAGTACTTC
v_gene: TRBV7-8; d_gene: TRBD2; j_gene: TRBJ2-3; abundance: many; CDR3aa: CASSPSGTSGIFYTDTQYF; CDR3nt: TGTGCCAGCAGCCCATCCGGGACTAGCGGGATTTTTTACACAGATACGCAGTATTTT
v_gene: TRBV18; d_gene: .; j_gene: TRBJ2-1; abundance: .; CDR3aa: CASSPGGMYEQFF; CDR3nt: TGTGCCAGCTCACCTGGCGGGATGTACGAGCAGTTCTTC
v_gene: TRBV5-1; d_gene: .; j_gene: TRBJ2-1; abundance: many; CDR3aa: CASSLEGPYNEQFF; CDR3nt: TGCGCCAGCAGCTTGGAAGGACCCTACAATGAGCAGTTCTTC
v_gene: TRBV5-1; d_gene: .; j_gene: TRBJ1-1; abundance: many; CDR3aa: CASRIGQEAFF; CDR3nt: TGCGCCAGCAGAATTGGACAGGAAGCTTTCTTT
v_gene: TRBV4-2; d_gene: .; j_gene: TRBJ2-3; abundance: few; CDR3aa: CASSQGETDTQYF; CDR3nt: TGTGCCAGCAGCCAAGGAGAGACAGATACGCAGTATTTT
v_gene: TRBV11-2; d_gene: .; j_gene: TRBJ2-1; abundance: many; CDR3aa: CASRQSGAGDHEQFF; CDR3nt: TGTGCCAGCAGACAATCCGGGGCAGGGGACCATGAGCAGTTCTTC
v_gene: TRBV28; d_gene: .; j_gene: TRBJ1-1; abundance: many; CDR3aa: CASSLYLGAGEAFF; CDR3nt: TGTGCCAGCAGTTTATATCTAGGGGCGGGCGAAGCTTTCTTT
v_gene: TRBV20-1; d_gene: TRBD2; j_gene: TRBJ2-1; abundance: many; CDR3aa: CSARPSGSAYNEQFF; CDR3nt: TGCAGTGCTAGACCCAGCGGGAGTGCCTACAATGAGCAGTTCTTC
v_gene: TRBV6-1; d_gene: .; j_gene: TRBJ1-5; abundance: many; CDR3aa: CASTPTGLLNQPQHF; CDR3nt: TGTGCCAGCACCCCAACAGGGTTGCTAAATCAGCCCCAGCATTTT
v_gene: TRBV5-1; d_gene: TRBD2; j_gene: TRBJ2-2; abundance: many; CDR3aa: CASSPGTSGGTGELFF; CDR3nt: TGCGCCAGCAGCCCAGGGACTAGCGGGGGCACCGGGGAGCTGTTTTTT
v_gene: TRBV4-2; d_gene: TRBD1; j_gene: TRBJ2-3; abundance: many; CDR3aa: CASSQEGQGDTQYF; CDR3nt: TGTGCCAGCAGCCAAGAGGGACAGGGAGATACGCAGTATTTT
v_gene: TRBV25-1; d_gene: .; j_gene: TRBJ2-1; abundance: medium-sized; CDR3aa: CASSEPTADEQFF; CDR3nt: TGTGCCAGCAGTGAGCCGACGGCCGATGAGCAGTTCTTC
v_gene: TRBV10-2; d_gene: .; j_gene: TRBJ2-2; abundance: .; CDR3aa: CASRGGIGELFF; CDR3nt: TGCGCCAGCAGAGGTGGTATCGGGGAGCTGTTTTTT
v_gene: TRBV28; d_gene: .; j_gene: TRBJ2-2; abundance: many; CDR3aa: CASKGPGAHTGELFF; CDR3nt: TGTGCCAGCAAGGGGCCGGGAGCCCACACCGGGGAGCTGTTTTTT
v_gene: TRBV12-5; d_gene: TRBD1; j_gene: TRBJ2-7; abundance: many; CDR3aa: CASGSRTGGYEQYF; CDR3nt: TGTGCTAGTGGTTCCCGGACAGGGGGCTACGAGCAGTACTTC
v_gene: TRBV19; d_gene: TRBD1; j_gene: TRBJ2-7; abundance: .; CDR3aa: CASSIFGTGVYEQYF; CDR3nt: TGTGCCAGTAGTATCTTCGGGACAGGGGTTTACGAGCAGTACTTC
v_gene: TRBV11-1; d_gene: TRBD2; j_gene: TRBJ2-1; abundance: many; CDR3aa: CASSPPSRSGRGIDEQFF; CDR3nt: TGTGCCAGCAGCCCCCCTTCTCGTAGCGGGAGAGGCATTGATGAGCAGTTCTTC
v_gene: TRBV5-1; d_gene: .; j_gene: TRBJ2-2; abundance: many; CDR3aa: CASSSTFTNTGELFF; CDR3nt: TGCGCCAGCAGCTCAACGTTTACGAACACCGGGGAGCTGTTTTTT
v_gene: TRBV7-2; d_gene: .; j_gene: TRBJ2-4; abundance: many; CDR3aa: CASSLEGRVGKNIQYF; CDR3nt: TGTGCCAGCAGCTTGGAGGGGCGGGTTGGCAAAAACATTCAGTACTTC
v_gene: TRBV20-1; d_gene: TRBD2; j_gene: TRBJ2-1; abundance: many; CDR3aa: CSADEVAGYNEQFF; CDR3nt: TGCAGTGCTGATGAGGTAGCGGGTTACAATGAGCAGTTCTTC
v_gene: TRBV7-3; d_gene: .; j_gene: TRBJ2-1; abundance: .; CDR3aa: CASSPPPNRGNEQFF; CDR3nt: TGTGCCAGCAGCCCTCCCCCAAATCGGGGTAATGAGCAGTTCTTC